This TCR beta chain was retrieved from a study of CD8 T cells in ankylosing spondylitis. Study outcomes and limitations: Reportedly, significant enrichment of disease-linked clones occurred in matched ankylosing spondylitis synovial fluid. Seemingly characteristic of ankylosing spondylitis blood was a TCR beta motif consisting of about 8 highly homologous variants.

The V end was cut by 5 bases, the J end by 5 bases, with 7 bases between. The V gene's germline CDR1 is MNHEY and CDR2 SMNVEV (reference sequence). The CDR3 runs to 12 residues. This clonotype appeared many times. The antigen is unknown. TCRdb re-analysed the 5' RACE reads in MiXCR, keeping a single row per CDR3 protein. The sample lists about 500,000 distinct CDR3 sequences; roughly 5.3% were seen once. The chain carries TRBV27 and TRBJ2-1, with D tentatively TRBD1 (5 bases). Input material: blood, either unsorted or a sorted T cell fraction (not recorded which). This receptor was identified in a male donor with ankylosing spondylitis. The CDR3 DNA reads TGTGCCAGCAGTGTGGACAACAATGAGCAGTTCTTC. Residues: CASSVDNNEQFF.